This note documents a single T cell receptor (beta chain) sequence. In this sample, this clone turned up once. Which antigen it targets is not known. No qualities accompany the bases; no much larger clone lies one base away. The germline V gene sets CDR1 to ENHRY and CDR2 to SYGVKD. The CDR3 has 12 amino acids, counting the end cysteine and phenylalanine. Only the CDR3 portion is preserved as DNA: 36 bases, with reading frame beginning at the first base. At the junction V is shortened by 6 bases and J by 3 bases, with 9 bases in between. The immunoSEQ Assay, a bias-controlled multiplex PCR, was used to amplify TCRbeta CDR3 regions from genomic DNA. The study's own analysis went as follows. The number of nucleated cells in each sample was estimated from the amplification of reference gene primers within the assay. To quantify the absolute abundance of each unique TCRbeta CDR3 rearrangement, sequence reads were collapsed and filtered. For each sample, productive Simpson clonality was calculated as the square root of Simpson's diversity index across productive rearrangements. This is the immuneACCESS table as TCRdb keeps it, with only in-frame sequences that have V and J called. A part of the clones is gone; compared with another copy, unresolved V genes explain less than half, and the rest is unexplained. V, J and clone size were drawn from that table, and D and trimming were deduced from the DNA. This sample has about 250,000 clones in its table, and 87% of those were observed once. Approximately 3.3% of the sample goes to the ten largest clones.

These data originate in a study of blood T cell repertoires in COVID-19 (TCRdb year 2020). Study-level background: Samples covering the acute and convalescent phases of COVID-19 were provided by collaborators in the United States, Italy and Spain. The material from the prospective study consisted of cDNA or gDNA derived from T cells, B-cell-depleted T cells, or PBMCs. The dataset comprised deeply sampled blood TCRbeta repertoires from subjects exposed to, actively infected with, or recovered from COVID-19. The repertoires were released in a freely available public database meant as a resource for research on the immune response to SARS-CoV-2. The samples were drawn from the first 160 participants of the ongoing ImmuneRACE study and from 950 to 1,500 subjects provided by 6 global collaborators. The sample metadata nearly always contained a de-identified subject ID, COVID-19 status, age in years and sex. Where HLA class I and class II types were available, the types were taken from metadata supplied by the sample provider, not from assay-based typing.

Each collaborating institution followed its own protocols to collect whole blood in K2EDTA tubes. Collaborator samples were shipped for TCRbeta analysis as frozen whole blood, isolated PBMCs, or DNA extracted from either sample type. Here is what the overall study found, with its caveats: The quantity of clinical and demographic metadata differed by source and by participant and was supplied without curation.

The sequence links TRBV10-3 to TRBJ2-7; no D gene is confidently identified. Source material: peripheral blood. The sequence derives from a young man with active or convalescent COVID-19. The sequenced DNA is TGTGCCATCAGCCCCCTGAGCTACGAGCAGTACTTC. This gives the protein CAISPLSYEQYF.